The entry below gives a single TCR beta chain sequence along with its context. Its antigen is undetermined. The sample comes from a study of blood T cells in healthy people across ages. The study, taken as a whole, reports: As age increased, TCR beta diversity per million T cells fell in a roughly linear fashion. More naive CD4+ cells and higher diversity were found in long-lived than in aged donors.

CDR1 is SGHRS and CDR2 is YFSETQ in the germline V gene. The CDR3 length is 17 residues. V was pared by 4 bases and J by 0 bases, with 14 bases between. PCR was performed a second time for about 6 to 12 cycles using a sample-barcoded 5' primer and a J-beta primer mix. TCRdb reprocessed the 5' RACE reads with MiXCR, giving one entry per CDR3 protein. Of fewer than 900,000 distinct CDR3 sequences in the sample, roughly 44% were seen once. The sequence was obtained from an older woman in good health. The chain recombines TRBV5-1 with TRBJ2-6, with D unclear. The sequencing sample was made of blood. CDR3 sequence reads: CASSHLDADSGANVLTF. CDR3 coding DNA: TGCGCCAGCAGCCACCTGGACGCGGACTCTGGGGCCAACGTCCTGACTTTC.